This TCR beta chain was profiled in a study of metastatic and nonmetastatic thyroid tumors (dated by TCRdb to about 2020). About the investigation overall: For patients with malignant and with benign thyroid disease, the researchers compared repertoires between peripheral blood samples and tumor or nodule tissue samples.

The library was obtained by PCR. Sequencing instrument: Illumina HiSeq 4000. The TCR beta-chain CDR3 region of each patient was profiled by high-throughput sequencing. The paper's data handling went like this. A classifier to discriminate distant-metastatic papillary thyroid cancer patients was built from CDR3 differences across clinicopathological groups. To measure repertoire diversity the researchers used the Shannon index, while the Morisita-Horn index served to gauge how similar the tumor and blood repertoires were. The public reads were run again by TCRdb, first through fastp at Q25 and then through MiXCR, and only productive beta chains were kept. These V and J calls rely on TCRdb rather than the paper's analysis. The sample table records 16,000 or so clones; approximately 24% of these occur just once. The ten largest account for approximately 13% of the sample. For this clone: It has no known antigen specificity. Nothing much larger sits one base from this clone, and base qualities are not available.

No patient had received any treatment before thyroid surgery. Using T-cell receptor beta sequencing, the researchers looked back retrospectively at clinical samples from patients, gathered between the early 2010s and the late 2010s. The CDR3 spans 11 residues, from the cysteine through the phenylalanine. The DNA shown is the 33-base CDR3, in frame from base 1. Cut back by 6 bases and 3 bases, the V and J ends lie 8 bases apart. According to the germline V gene (reference sequence), CDR1 reads DFQATT and CDR2 reads SNEGSKA. Broad study findings and their caveats: In both blood and tumor samples, malignant tumors were reported to have significantly higher TCR beta diversity than benign nodules.

The source of this sequence is a male donor with papillary thyroid cancer or a benign thyroid nodule (not recorded which). Some clones in this sample may be carry-over from other donors' samples. Sequenced: tumor tissue. Recombination connected TRBV20-1 to TRBJ1-2; the D segment cannot be called with confidence. The DNA is TGCAGTGCCCTCGAAGACTATGGCTACACCTTC. This codes for CSALEDYGYTF.